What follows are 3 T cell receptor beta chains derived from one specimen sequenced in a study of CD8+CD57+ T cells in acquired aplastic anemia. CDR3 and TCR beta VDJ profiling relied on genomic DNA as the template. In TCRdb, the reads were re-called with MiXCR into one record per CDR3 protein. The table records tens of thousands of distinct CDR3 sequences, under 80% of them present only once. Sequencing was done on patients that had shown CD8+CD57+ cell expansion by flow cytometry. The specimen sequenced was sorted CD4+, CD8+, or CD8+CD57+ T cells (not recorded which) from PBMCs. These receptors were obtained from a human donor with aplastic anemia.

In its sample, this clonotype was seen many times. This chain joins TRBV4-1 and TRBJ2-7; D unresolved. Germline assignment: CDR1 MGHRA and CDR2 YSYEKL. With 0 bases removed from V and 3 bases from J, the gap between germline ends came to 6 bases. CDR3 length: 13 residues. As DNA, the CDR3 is TGCGCCAGCAGCCAAGATTGGAGCTACGAGCAGTACTTC. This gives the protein CASSQDWSYEQYF.

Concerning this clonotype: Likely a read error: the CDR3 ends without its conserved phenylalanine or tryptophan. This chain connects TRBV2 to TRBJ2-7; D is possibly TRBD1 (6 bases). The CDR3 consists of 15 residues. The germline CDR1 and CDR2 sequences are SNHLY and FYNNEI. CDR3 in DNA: TGTTCCAGCACCCCGACTGGACCAGGGGCCTACGAGCAGTACCTC. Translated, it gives CSSTPTGPGAYEQYL.

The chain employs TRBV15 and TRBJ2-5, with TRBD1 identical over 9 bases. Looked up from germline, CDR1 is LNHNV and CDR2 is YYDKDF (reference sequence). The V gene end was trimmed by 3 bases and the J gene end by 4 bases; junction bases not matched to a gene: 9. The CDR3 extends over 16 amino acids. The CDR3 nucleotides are TGTGCCACCAGCAGCTCGCGGACAGGGGAGTTAGAGACCCAGTACTTC. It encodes CATSSSRTGELETQYF.